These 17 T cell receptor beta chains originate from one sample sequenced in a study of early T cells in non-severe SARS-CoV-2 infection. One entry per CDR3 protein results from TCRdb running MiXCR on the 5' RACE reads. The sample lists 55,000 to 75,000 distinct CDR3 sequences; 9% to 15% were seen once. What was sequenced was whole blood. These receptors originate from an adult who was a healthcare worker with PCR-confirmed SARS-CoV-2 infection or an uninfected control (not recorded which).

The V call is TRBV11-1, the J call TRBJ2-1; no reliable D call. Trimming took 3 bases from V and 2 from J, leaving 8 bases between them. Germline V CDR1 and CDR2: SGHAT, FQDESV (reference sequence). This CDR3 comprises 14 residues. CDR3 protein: CASSLGRTYNEQFF. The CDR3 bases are TGTGCCAGCAGCTTGGGCAGAACCTACAATGAGCAGTTCTTC.

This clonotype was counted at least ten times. CDR3 protein: CASSLAFKNTEAFF. CDR3 DNA sequence: TGTGCCAGCAGCTTAGCGTTCAAGAACACTGAAGCTTTCTTT. The chain uses TRBV7-9 and TRBJ1-1; D remains ambiguous. The CDR3 is 14 residues long. Trimming took 0 bases from V and 1 from J, leaving 6 bases between them. From germline, CDR1 is SEHNR and CDR2 FQNEAQ (reference sequence).

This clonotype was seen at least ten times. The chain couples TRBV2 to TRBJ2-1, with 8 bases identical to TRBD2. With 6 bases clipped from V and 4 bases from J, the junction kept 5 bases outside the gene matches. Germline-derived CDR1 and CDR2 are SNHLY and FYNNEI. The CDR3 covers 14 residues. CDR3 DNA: TGTGCCAGCAGGAATGGACTAGCTTACAATGAGCAGTTCTTC. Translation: CASRNGLAYNEQFF.

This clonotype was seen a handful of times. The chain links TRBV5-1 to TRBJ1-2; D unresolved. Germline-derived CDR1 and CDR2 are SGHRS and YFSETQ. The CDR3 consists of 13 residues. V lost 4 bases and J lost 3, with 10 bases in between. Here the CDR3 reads CASSPGRDYGYTF. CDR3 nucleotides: TGCGCCAGCAGCCCTGGACGCGACTATGGCTACACCTTC. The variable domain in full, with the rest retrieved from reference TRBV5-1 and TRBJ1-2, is KAGVTQTPRYLIKTRGQQVTLSCSPISGHRSVSWYQQTPGQGLQFLFEYFSETQRNKGNFPGRFSGRQFSNSRSEMNVSTLELGDSALYLCASSPGRDYGYTFGSGTRLTVV.

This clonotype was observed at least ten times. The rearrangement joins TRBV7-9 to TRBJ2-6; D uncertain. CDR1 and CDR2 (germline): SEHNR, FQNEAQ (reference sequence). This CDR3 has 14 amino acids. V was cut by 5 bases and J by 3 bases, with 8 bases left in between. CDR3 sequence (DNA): TGTGCCAGCAGCCCAGACGATGGGGCCAACGTCCTGACTTTC. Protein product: CASSPDDGANVLTF.

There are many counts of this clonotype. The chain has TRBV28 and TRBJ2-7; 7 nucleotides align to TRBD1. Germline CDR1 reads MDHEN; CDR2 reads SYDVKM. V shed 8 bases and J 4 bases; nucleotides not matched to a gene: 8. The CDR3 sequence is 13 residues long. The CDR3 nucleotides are TGTGCCAGCCAACAGGGGATTCATTACGAGCAGTACTTC. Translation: CASQQGIHYEQYF. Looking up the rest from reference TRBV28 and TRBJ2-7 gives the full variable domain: DVKVTQSSRYLVKRTGEKVFLECVQDMDHENMFWYRQDPGLGLRLIYFSYDVKMKEKGDIPEGYSVSREKKERFSLILESASTNQTSMYLCASQQGIHYEQYFGPGTRLTVT.

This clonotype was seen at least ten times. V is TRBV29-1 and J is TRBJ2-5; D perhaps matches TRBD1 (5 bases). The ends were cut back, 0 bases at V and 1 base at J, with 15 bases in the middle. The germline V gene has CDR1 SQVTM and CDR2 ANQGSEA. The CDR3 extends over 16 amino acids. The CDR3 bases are TGCAGCGTTGAAGATTGGCTTAAGGGGATCCAAGAGACCCAGTACTTC. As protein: CSVEDWLKGIQETQYF.

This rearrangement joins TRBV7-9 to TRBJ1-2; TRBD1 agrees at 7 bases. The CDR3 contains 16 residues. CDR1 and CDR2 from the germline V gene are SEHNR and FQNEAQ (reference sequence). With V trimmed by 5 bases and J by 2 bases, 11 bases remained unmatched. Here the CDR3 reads CASSPLDRAGNYGYTF. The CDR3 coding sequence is TGTGCCAGCAGCCCTCTCGACAGGGCGGGAAACTATGGCTACACCTTC.

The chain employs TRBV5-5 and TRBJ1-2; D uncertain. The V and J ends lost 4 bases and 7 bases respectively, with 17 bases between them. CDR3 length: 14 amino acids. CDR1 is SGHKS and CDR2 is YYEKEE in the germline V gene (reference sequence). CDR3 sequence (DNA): TGTGCCAGCAGCACCGCATGGGGATCTAGTGGCTACACCTTC. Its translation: CASSTAWGSSGYTF.

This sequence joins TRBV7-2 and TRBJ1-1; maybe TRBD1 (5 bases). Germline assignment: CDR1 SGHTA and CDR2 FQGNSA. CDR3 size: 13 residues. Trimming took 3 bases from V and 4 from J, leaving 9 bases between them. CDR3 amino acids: CASSFVGGTEAFF. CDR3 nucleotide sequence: TGTGCCAGCAGCTTCGTTGGGGGCACTGAAGCTTTCTTT.

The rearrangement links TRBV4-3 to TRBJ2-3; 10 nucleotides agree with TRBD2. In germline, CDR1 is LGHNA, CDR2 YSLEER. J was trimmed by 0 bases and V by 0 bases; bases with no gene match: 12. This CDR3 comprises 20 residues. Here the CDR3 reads CASSQDGRLAGDLSTDTQYF. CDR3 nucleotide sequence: TGCGCCAGCAGCCAAGATGGGCGCCTAGCGGGGGATCTTAGCACAGATACGCAGTATTTT.

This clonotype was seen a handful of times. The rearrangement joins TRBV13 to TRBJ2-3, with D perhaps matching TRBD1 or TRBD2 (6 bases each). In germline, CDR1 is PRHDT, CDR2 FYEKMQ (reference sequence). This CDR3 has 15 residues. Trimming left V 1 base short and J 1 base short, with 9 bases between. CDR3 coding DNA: TGTGCCAGCAGCTTAGACGGGGGCGGCACAGATACGCAGTATTTT. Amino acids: CASSLDGGGTDTQYF.

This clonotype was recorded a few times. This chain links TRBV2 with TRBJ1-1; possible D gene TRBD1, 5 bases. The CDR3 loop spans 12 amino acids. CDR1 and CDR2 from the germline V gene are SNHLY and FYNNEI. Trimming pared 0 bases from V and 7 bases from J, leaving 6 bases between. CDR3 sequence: CASSEARGEAFF. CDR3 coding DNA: TGTGCCAGCAGTGAAGCTAGGGGTGAAGCTTTCTTT.

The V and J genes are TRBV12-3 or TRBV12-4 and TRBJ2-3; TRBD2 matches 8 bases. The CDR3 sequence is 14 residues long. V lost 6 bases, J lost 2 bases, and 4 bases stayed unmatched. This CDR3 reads CASRKTSDTDTQYF. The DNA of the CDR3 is TGTGCCAGCAGGAAGACTAGCGACACAGATACGCAGTATTTT.

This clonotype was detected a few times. For the CDR3, the DNA is TGTGCCAGCAGCCAAGGGACAGGGACCTATGGCTACACCTTC. Residues: CASSQGTGTYGYTF. The chain links TRBV3-1 to TRBJ1-2, with 8 bases aligning to TRBD1. This CDR3 is 14 amino acids long. With V trimmed by 1 base and J by 4 bases, 2 bases remained unmatched. Germline CDR1 is LGHDT and CDR2 is YNNKEL (reference sequence).

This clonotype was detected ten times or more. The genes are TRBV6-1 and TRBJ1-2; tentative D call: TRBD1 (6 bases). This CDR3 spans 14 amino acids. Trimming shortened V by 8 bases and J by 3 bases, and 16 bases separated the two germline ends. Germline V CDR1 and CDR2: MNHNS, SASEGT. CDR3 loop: CASAQGFVDYGYTF. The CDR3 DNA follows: TGTGCCAGCGCCCAGGGGTTCGTTGACTATGGCTACACCTTC.

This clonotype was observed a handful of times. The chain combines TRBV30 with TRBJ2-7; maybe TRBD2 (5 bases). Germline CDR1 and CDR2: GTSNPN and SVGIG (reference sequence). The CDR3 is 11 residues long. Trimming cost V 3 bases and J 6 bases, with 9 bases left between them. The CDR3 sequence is CAWSPGSEQYF. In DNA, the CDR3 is TGTGCCTGGAGCCCGGGAAGCGAGCAGTACTTC.